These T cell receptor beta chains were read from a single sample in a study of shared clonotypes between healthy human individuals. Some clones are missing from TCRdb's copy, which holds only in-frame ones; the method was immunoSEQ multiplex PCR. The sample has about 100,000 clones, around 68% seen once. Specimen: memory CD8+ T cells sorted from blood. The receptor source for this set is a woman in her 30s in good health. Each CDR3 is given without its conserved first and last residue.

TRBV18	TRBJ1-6	ASSPETGPLH
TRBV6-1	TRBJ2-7	ASSTWDGSYEQY
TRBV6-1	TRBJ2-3	ASSELAGADTQY
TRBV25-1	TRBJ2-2	ASSELDGRNTGELF
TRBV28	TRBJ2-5	ASRGAAYRQETQY
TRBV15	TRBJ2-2	ATSRSVTGDPTGELF
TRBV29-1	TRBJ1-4	SVHEGGEETRLF
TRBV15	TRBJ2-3	ATSRDPGSGTDTQY
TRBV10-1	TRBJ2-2	ASSESDTGELF
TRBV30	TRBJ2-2	ACGGGGLIGELF
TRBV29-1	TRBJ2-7	SAREGVTYEQY
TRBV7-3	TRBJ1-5	ASSLESQGHSNQPQH
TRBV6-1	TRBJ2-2	ASGVGSDTGELF
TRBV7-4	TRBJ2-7	ASSLLAGVGVGEQY
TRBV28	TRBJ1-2	ASSPGQGGGYT
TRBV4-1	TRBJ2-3	ASSQDAGRLTDTQY
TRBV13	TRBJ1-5	ASSSSGVGNQPQH
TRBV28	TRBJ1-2	ASSPAPGSVSYGYT
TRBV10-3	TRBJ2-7	AISEVASGTEQY
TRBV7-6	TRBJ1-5	ASSLGQGQDQPQH
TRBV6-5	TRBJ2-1	ASSIAGTGVTEQF
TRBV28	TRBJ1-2	ASRLQGNYGYT
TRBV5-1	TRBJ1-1	ASSSEQGLNTEAF
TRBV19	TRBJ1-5	ASTTIQGIGNQPQH
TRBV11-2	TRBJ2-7	ASSFGSRIYEQY
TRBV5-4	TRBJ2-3	ASSLGGRALDTQY
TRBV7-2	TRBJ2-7	ASSYSRDSQQY
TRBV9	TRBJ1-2	ASSDRQYRGYT
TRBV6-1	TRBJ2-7	ASRQGQSYEQY
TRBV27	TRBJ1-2	ASKQGYGYT
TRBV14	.	ASSQDRTGYHEQY
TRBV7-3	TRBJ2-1	ASSLTSLAGGPQGEQF
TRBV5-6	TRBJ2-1	ASSLVPSGSNEQF
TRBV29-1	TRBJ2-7	SVSQGFAEQY
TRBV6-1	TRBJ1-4	ASSVGPTNEKLF
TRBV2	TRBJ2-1	ASSEARGKGVNEQF
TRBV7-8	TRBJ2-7	ASSLQRDSYEQY
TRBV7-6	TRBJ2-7	ASSLGSGVYEQY
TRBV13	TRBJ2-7	ASSTRLAVLGVYEQY
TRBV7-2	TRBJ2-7	ASSSLSGLIYEQY
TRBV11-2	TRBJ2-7	ASSFSADYEQY
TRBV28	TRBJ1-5	ASIETGTGVVLSNQPQH
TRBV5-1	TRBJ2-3	ASSLECGGTDTQY
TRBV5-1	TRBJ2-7	ASSPHGGPSYEQY
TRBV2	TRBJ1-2	ASSEDGRPNYGYT
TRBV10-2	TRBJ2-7	ASREIAGVDYEQY